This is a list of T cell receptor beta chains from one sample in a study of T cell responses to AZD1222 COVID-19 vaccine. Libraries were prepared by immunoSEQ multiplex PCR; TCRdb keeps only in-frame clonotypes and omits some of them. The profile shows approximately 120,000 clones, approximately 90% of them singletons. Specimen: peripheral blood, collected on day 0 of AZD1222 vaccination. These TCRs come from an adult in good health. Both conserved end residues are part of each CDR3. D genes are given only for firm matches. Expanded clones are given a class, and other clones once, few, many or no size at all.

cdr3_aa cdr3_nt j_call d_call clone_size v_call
CASRRLGGIYNEQFF TGTGCCAGTAGGAGGCTGGGCGGAATTTACAATGAGCAGTTCTTC TRBJ2-1 - - TRBV19
CASSLGGAGQPQHF TGTGCCAGCAGTTTAGGCGGGGCGGGTCAGCCCCAGCATTTT TRBJ1-5 - few TRBV27
CASSPETGRNTEAFF TGTGCCAGCTCACCAGAGACAGGGAGGAACACTGAAGCTTTCTTT TRBJ1-1 TRBD1 - TRBV18
CASSPTGNTIYF TGTGCCAGCAGCCCCACTGGAAACACCATATATTTT TRBJ1-3 - - TRBV3-1/TRBV3-2
CASSFDFLRDTQYF TGTGCCAGCAGTTTTGACTTCCTTAGAGATACGCAGTATTTT TRBJ2-3 - - TRBV28
CASRPGTAHEQYF TGTGCCAGCAGACCGGGGACCGCCCACGAGCAGTACTTC TRBJ2-7 - - TRBV7-9
CAWGLLGGVTDTQYF TGTGCCTGGGGACTCTTGGGGGGTGTCACAGATACGCAGTATTTT TRBJ2-3 - - TRBV30
CASGPIVPSNQPQHF TGTGCCAGCGGACCGATTGTCCCTAGCAATCAGCCCCAGCATTTT TRBJ1-5 - - TRBV27
CASSPRQGANGYTF TGTGCCAGCAGCCCGAGACAGGGGGCGAATGGCTACACCTTC TRBJ1-2 TRBD1 - TRBV5-6
CASSTLAGETGELFF TGTGCCAGCAGTACCCTTGCGGGAGAGACCGGGGAGCTGTTTTTT TRBJ2-2 TRBD2 few TRBV6-5
CASSLGTGAYEQYF TGTGCCAGCAGTTTAGGGACAGGGGCCTACGAGCAGTACTTC TRBJ2-7 TRBD1 - TRBV28